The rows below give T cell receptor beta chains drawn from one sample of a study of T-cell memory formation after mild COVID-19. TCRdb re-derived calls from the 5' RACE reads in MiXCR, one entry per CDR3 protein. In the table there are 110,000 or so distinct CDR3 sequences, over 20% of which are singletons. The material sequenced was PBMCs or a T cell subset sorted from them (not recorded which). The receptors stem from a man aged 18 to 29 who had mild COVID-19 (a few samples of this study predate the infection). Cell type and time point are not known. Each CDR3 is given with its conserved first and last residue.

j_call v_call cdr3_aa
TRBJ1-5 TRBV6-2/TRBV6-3 CASSYAEYSNQPQHF
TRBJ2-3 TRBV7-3 CASSWGQVPTDTQYF
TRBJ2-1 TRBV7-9 CASTDRPGDEQFF
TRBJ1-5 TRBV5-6 CASSLGGGQPQHF
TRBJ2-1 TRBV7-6 CASSPLRIHEQFF
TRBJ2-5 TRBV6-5 CASSYEETQYF
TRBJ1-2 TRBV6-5 CASSYSTRGGYTF
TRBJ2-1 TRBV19 CASSIWDRGHNEQFF
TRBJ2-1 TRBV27 CASSFLTSGLYGQFF
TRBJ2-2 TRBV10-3 CAISVGFTGELFF
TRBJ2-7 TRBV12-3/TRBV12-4 CASSPGPSNEQYF
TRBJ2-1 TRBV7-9 CASSITRTGGNEQFF
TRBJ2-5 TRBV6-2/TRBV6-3 CASSRDRGRETQYF
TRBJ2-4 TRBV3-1 CASSQGWGLAKNIQYF
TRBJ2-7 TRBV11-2 CATSTTGAAYEQYF
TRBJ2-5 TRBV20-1 CSAVGVYGHLGQETQYF
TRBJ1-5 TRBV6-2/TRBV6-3 CASISETGGFLGNQPQHF
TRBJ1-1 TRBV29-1 CSVDLVAEAFF
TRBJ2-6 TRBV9 CASSGLRFSGANVLTF
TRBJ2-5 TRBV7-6 CASSFLTGTAFMETQYF
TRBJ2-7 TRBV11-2 CASSPGRSSYEQYF
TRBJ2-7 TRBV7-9 CASSLDLEQYF
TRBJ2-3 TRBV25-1 CASSKTRDRVTDTQYF
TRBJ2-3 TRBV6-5 CASSYDGHKSTDTQYF
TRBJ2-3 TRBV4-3 CASSQGLAGGADTQYF
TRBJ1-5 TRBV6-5 CASSERQSNWPQHF
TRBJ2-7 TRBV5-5 CASTPGSFEQYF
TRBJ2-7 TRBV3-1 CASSRGGSTYEQYF